Each of the 21 T cell receptor beta chains below was sequenced from the same sample in a study of Ad26.COV2.S vaccination and SARS-CoV-2 variants (dated by TCRdb to the early 2020s). Libraries came from the immunoSEQ multiplex PCR assay. TCRdb provides this immuneACCESS table in a form limited to in-frame rearrangements. Some clones are lacking; in checked studies, under half of them reflect an unresolved V gene, and why the rest are absent is not known. The sample table contains 300,000 to 350,000 clones; only one count was recorded for under 90% of them. The ten largest clones capture 4.5% to 7% of the sample. The sample's treatment or condition label, decoded: roughly 19 received Ad26.COV2.S at low or high dose, single or two shots; several received placebo; per-sample allocation not given. For vaccine and placebo recipients, the sequenced repertoires came from samples collected on day 63 after the first injection.

Material: peripheral blood, obtained in a trial of Ad26.COV2.S vaccine versus placebo. These receptors were taken from a person between 18 and 65 years old who received the Ad26.COV2.S COVID-19 vaccine or a placebo.

This chain joins TRBV7-2 and TRBJ2-7; D possibly uses TRBD1 or TRBD2 (5 bases each). Germline loops: CDR1 SGHTA, CDR2 FQGNSA. CDR3 length: 13 amino acids. Trimming removed 1 base from V and 6 bases from J, with 10 bases in between. In DNA form, the CDR3 reads TGTGCCAGCAGCTTAGGGTCCGGGACCGAGCAGTACTTC. Its translation: CASSLGSGTEQYF.

This rearrangement joins TRBV13 to TRBJ2-3; 7 positions match TRBD2. Germline V lookup: CDR1 PRHDT, CDR2 FYEKMQ (reference sequence). This CDR3 comprises 17 residues. The trim removed 0 bases at V and 0 bases at J, leaving 6 bases unmatched. CDR3 in amino acids: CASSLGAFSGSTDTQYF. DNA of the CDR3: TGTGCCAGCAGCTTAGGAGCTTTTAGCGGGAGCACAGATACGCAGTATTTT.

The V gene is TRBV5-1, the J gene TRBJ1-2; D not resolved. V was pared by 0 bases and J by 3 bases, with 9 bases between. Germline lookup yields CDR1 SGHRS and CDR2 YFSETQ. This CDR3 spans 14 amino acids. Here the CDR3 reads CASSLDGEDYGYTF. The CDR3 region has the DNA TGCGCCAGCAGCTTGGACGGAGAAGACTATGGCTACACCTTC.

The chain couples TRBV27 to TRBJ1-1; D uncertain. From germline, CDR1 is MNHEY and CDR2 SMNVEV (reference sequence). This CDR3 region has 12 residues. Trimming pared 6 bases from V and 1 base from J, leaving 6 bases between. The CDR3 DNA is TGTGCCAGCAGGCTAGGGAACACTGAAGCTTTCTTT. Translated: CASRLGNTEAFF.

The count of this clone is one. The chain recombines TRBV18 with TRBJ2-1; D may be TRBD1 (5 bases). V was clipped by 6 bases and J by 6 bases, with 12 bases between them. The CDR3 has 13 amino acids. Germline-derived CDR1 and CDR2 are KGHSH and LQKENI. The CDR3 DNA is TGTGCCAGCTCCGCTACGACAGTCAATGAGCAGTTCTTC. Its translation: CASSATTVNEQFF.

V usage is TRBV6-4 and J usage is TRBJ1-1; 10 bases fit TRBD1. The germline V gene has CDR1 MRHNA and CDR2 SNTAGT. The CDR3 contains 15 residues. V gave up 5 bases and J gave up 5 bases; unmatched junction bases: 8. The CDR3 sequence: CASSPTGTGATEAFF. CDR3 sequence (DNA): TGTGCCAGCAGTCCCACCGGGACAGGGGCTACTGAAGCTTTCTTT.

The chain couples TRBV28 to TRBJ2-1; no firm D call. V was clipped by 8 bases and J by 7 bases, with 15 bases between them. This CDR3 region has 13 residues. Germline lookup yields CDR1 MDHEN and CDR2 SYDVKM. The CDR3 nucleotides are TGTGCCAGCCGGAGAGAAGCCCGAAATGAGCAGTTCTTC. The encoded protein is CASRREARNEQFF. The full variable domain, with the rest looked up from reference TRBV28 and TRBJ2-1, is DVKVTQSSRYLVKRTGEKVFLECVQDMDHENMFWYRQDPGLGLRLIYFSYDVKMKEKGDIPEGYSVSREKKERFSLILESASTNQTSMYLCASRREARNEQFFGPGTRLTVL.

This clone was seen a single time. V is TRBV9 and J is TRBJ1-3; 8 bases fit TRBD1. This CDR3 is built from 17 residues. Germline V gene data show CDR1 as SGDLS and CDR2 as YYNGEE. J gave up 2 bases and V 3 bases, and 10 bases lay outside the gene matches. The CDR3, as DNA: TGTGCCAGCAGCGGCCCGACAGGGGTGTTCCCTGGAAACACCATATATTTT. This codes for CASSGPTGVFPGNTIYF.

The chain employs TRBV11-3 and TRBJ2-1, with D perhaps TRBD1 (5 bases). The V gene lost 5 bases and the J gene lost 13 bases, with 18 bases spanning the gap. The CDR3 loop spans 13 amino acids. Germline CDR1 reads SGHNT; CDR2 reads YENEEA. In nucleotides, the CDR3 is TGTGCCAGCAGCCCCTACCTGGCCAGGGATCAGTTCTTC. Protein: CASSPYLARDQFF. The whole variable domain, remainder taken from reference TRBV11-3 and TRBJ2-1, is EAGVVQSPRYKIIEKKQPVAFWCNPISGHNTLYWYLQNLGQGPELLIRYENEEAVDDSQLPKDRFSAERLKGVDSTLKIQPAELGDSAVYLCASSPYLARDQFFGPGTRLTVL.

J is TRBJ2-1 and V is TRBV24-1; possible D gene TRBD1, 6 bases. Germline V gene sequence: CDR1 KGHDR, CDR2 SFDVKD. The V end was cut by 4 bases, the J end by 0 bases, with 9 bases between. CDR3 length: 15 amino acids. CDR3 in amino acids: CATSEGTTSYNEQFF. The CDR3 coding sequence is TGTGCCACCAGTGAGGGGACAACCTCCTACAATGAGCAGTTCTTC.

V gene TRBV19 combines with J gene TRBJ2-3; 7 bases line up with TRBD1. After removal of 7 bases from V and 4 bases from J, the junction contained 11 bases not matched to a gene. The CDR3 loop spans 15 amino acids. From germline, CDR1 is LNHDA and CDR2 SQIVND (reference sequence). CDR3 nucleotide sequence: TGTGCCAGTACTCCGACAGGGCTTAAGGCAGATACGCAGTATTTT. Its protein is CASTPTGLKADTQYF.

V gene TRBV2 combines with J gene TRBJ2-1; 9 bases map to TRBD2. This CDR3 is built from 17 residues. With 8 bases clipped from V and 7 bases from J, the junction kept 18 bases outside the gene matches. CDR1 is SNHLY, CDR2 FYNNEI, per germline. The CDR3 spells CASLPERGRGGLNEQFF. CDR3 nucleotide sequence: TGTGCCAGCCTCCCCGAGAGAGGGCGGGGGGGCTTGAATGAGCAGTTCTTC.

The chain employs TRBV7-2 and TRBJ1-4, with no clear D. V was shortened by 2 bases and J by 5 bases, with 12 bases between the two germline ends. Germline lookup yields CDR1 SGHTA and CDR2 FQGNSA. The CDR3 covers 15 residues. CDR3 DNA: TGTGCCAGCAGCTTAACGGACCGCTGGAATGAAAAACTGTTTTTT. This codes for CASSLTDRWNEKLFF.

This chain links TRBV5-6 with TRBJ2-5; TRBD2 aligns across 7 bases. The germline gives CDR1 SGHDT, CDR2 YYEEEE. The CDR3 runs 16 residues. With V trimmed by 0 bases and J by 2 bases, 7 bases remained unmatched. CDR3 coding DNA: TGTGCCAGCAGCTTGGGGCGGGGGACGAAACAAGAGACCCAGTACTTC. As protein: CASSLGRGTKQETQYF.

The chain has TRBV6-6 and TRBJ2-1, with D perhaps TRBD2 (6 bases). In germline, CDR1 is MNHNY, CDR2 SVGAGI (reference sequence). The CDR3 has 16 residues. The ends were cut back, 7 bases at V and 8 bases at J, with 24 bases in the middle. The CDR3 loop reads CASTRRERVGGHEQFF. CDR3 in DNA: TGTGCCAGCACCCGAAGGGAGCGGGTCGGCGGGCATGAGCAGTTCTTC.

The rearrangement joins TRBV25-1 to TRBJ1-1; no reliable D call. In germline, CDR1 is MGHDK, CDR2 SYGVNS. Trimming cost V 3 bases and J 0 bases, with 8 bases left between them. The CDR3 consists of 14 residues. The CDR3 here is CASSDRTLNTEAFF. The CDR3 DNA follows: TGTGCCAGCAGTGACCGGACTTTGAACACTGAAGCTTTCTTT.

This clone was seen once. The gene calls are TRBV7-2 and TRBJ1-3, with unresolved D. The germline CDR1 and CDR2 sequences are SGHTA and FQGNSA. The CDR3 has 16 residues. The V and J ends lost 4 bases and 0 bases respectively, with 13 bases between them. The CDR3 coding sequence is TGTGCCAGCAGCTCCGGAGGGCCGGTCTCTGGAAACACCATATATTTT. Residues: CASSSGGPVSGNTIYF.

The CDR3 nucleotides are TGTGCCAGTAGTAACCCTAGCGGGATAGCGGGACAATATGAGCAGTTCTTC. It yields the protein CASSNPSGIAGQYEQFF. This chain links TRBV19 with TRBJ2-1, with 9 nucleotides matching TRBD2. Germline values: CDR1 LNHDA, CDR2 SQIVND (reference sequence). This CDR3 comprises 17 residues. Trimming took 4 bases from V and 8 from J; bases not matched to a gene: 15.

V usage is TRBV12-3 or TRBV12-4 and J usage is TRBJ1-2; TRBD1 might be the D (6 bases). The V end was cut by 4 bases, the J end by 4 bases, with 10 bases between. The CDR3 extends over 13 amino acids. The CDR3 region is CASSWGPSYGYTF. Written as DNA, the CDR3 is TGTGCCAGCAGTTGGGGGCCCAGCTATGGCTACACCTTC.

The CDR3 DNA follows: TGTGCCAGCAGCCTAGGATCCCCGGGGAACACTGAAGCTTTCTTT. This encodes CASSLGSPGNTEAFF. The chain combines TRBV9 with TRBJ1-1; D is unclear. The germline V gene has CDR1 SGDLS and CDR2 YYNGEE. The CDR3 contains 15 residues. The V end lost 4 bases, the J end lost 1 base, and 14 bases lay between the germline ends.

The genes are TRBV6-5 and TRBJ2-2; D is possibly TRBD2 (5 bases). With 8 bases removed from V and 5 bases from J, the gap between germline ends came to 15 bases. Germline V lookup: CDR1 MNHEY, CDR2 SVGAGI. The CDR3 is 14 amino acids. CDR3 region: CASGGRTETGELFF. The CDR3 nucleotides read TGTGCCAGCGGCGGCAGGACTGAGACCGGGGAGCTGTTTTTT.